The 20 T cell receptor beta chains below were found in one sample sequenced in a study of T cell responses to AZD1222 COVID-19 vaccine. TCRdb keeps only in-frame clones here, not all; method: immunoSEQ multiplex PCR. The data show more than 95,000 clones, approximately 88% seen once. The source was peripheral blood, collected on day 0 of AZD1222 vaccination. These receptors all stem from an adult in good health.

The chain employs TRBV12-3 or TRBV12-4 and TRBJ1-5; TRBD1 agrees at 8 bases. CDR3 length: 13 amino acids. With V trimmed by 7 bases and J by 6 bases, 5 bases remained unmatched. This CDR3 reads CASTPGGVQPQHF. In DNA, the CDR3 is TGTGCCAGCACCCCAGGGGGCGTTCAGCCCCAGCATTTT.

This chain uses TRBV7-9 with TRBJ1-4; D may be TRBD1 (5 bases). The CDR3 is made up of 12 amino acids. Trimming removed 1 base from V and 13 bases from J, with 10 bases in between. Germline values: CDR1 SEHNR, CDR2 FQNEAQ (reference sequence). The CDR3 DNA sequence: TGTGCCAGCAGCTTAGGGACACAGAGACTGTTTTTT. Protein sequence: CASSLGTQRLFF.

This chain connects TRBV28 to TRBJ2-2; possible D gene TRBD1, 5 bases. The CDR3 consists of 13 residues. V shed 10 bases and J shed 2 bases, with 11 bases lying between them. Germline loops: CDR1 MDHEN, CDR2 SYDVKM. CDR3 amino acids: CATGQFNTGELFF. DNA for the CDR3: TGTGCCACAGGACAATTTAACACCGGGGAGCTGTTTTTT. Complete variable domain (other parts from reference TRBV28 and TRBJ2-2): DVKVTQSSRYLVKRTGEKVFLECVQDMDHENMFWYRQDPGLGLRLIYFSYDVKMKEKGDIPEGYSVSREKKERFSLILESASTNQTSMYLCATGQFNTGELFFGEGSRLTVL.

The count of this clone is one. The V and J genes are TRBV29-1 and TRBJ2-2; 9 bases line up with TRBD1. The V segment lost 3 bases and the J segment 7 bases; nucleotides outside the gene matches: 6. Germline V gene lookup returns CDR1 SQVTM and CDR2 ANQGSEA. The CDR3 consists of 14 residues. This CDR3 is CSVEKGTGYGELFF. The CDR3 DNA is TGCAGCGTTGAGAAGGGGACAGGGTACGGGGAGCTGTTTTTT.

The V gene is TRBV5-4, the J gene TRBJ2-1; the match to TRBD2 covers 8 bases. The germline CDR1 and CDR2 sequences are SGHNT and YYREEE (reference sequence). V gave up 4 bases and J gave up 8 bases; unmatched junction bases: 14. The CDR3 spans 16 residues. CDR3 in amino acids: CASSQPGGRALDEQFF. The CDR3 region has the DNA TGTGCCAGCAGCCAACCGGGGGGGAGGGCCTTGGATGAGCAGTTCTTC.

The chain joins TRBV14 to TRBJ2-2; D unclear. The CDR3 extends over 15 amino acids. The V end lost 4 bases, the J end lost 5 bases, and 14 bases lay between the germline ends. Germline CDR1 reads SGHDN; CDR2 reads FVKESK. The CDR3 reads CASSPDGFRTGELFF. The CDR3 DNA sequence: TGTGCCAGCAGCCCTGACGGGTTTCGAACCGGGGAGCTGTTTTTT.

V usage is TRBV15 and J usage is TRBJ2-2, with D tentatively TRBD1 or TRBD2 (5 bases each). V gave up 1 base and J gave up 3 bases, with 12 bases separating them. Germline loops: CDR1 LNHNV, CDR2 YYDKDF (reference sequence). The CDR3 has 16 residues. DNA of the CDR3: TGTGCCACCAGCAGAGTTGGGGGTCTGTACACCGGGGAGCTGTTTTTT. Translation: CATSRVGGLYTGELFF.

V usage is TRBV5-1 and J usage is TRBJ1-1; D unresolved. The CDR3 totals 15 residues. Germline assignment: CDR1 SGHRS and CDR2 YFSETQ. Trimming removed 0 bases from V and 9 bases from J, with 18 bases in between. CDR3 sequence: CASSLAGVDIPKAFF. Here the CDR3 DNA reads TGCGCCAGCAGCTTGGCCGGGGTCGACATCCCAAAAGCTTTCTTT.

The chain combines TRBV11-3 with TRBJ1-1; the D is unclear. V was shortened by 0 bases and J by 8 bases, with 10 bases between the two germline ends. Germline V gives CDR1 SGHNT, CDR2 YENEEA. The CDR3 runs to 13 residues. In nucleotides, the CDR3 is TGTGCCAGCAGCTTAGATGGTTTCCGGGAAGCTTTCTTT. This gives the protein CASSLDGFREAFF.

The rearrangement links TRBV19 to TRBJ2-7; either TRBD1 or TRBD2 may fit D (5 bases each). Germline assignment: CDR1 LNHDA and CDR2 SQIVND (reference sequence). The CDR3 consists of 15 residues. V was pared by 4 bases and J by 3 bases, with 16 bases between. The CDR3 here is CASSTPGSPLYEQYF. CDR3 bases: TGTGCCAGTAGTACCCCAGGGAGTCCACTCTACGAGCAGTACTTC.

This clone has a single count. The chain combines TRBV4-3 with TRBJ2-3; TRBD1 agrees at 7 bases. The germline V gene encodes CDR1 LGHNA and CDR2 YSLEER. The ends lost 4 bases at V and 1 base at J; junction bases unmatched: 17. The CDR3 length is 19 residues. The CDR3 bases are TGCGCCAGCAGCCGCGGCTTGACTACAGGGGATGGAGGCACAGATACGCAGTATTTT. This codes for CASSRGLTTGDGGTDTQYF.

The genes are TRBV28 and TRBJ1-6, with 7 bases that match TRBD1. The length of the CDR3 is 17 residues. The J segment lost 7 bases and the V segment lost 3 bases, leaving 12 bases of the junction unmatched. Per the germline V gene, CDR1 is MDHEN and CDR2 is SYDVKM. CDR3 bases: TGTGCCAGCAGTTTTAGTAGCAGGGGGGTCAGGAATTCACCCCTCCACTTT. Its translation is CASSFSSRGVRNSPLHF.

The V and J genes are TRBV7-3 and TRBJ2-1, with 8 bases matching TRBD2. V shed 3 bases, J shed 4 bases, and the junction held 8 bases outside the gene matches. This CDR3 contains 16 residues. Germline-derived CDR1 and CDR2 are SGHTA and FQGTGA. In DNA, the CDR3 is TGTGCCAGCAGCTTGGGTAGCGGGGTGAGTTACAATGAGCAGTTCTTC. Translated: CASSLGSGVSYNEQFF.

The CDR3 DNA is TGCAGCGTTATAACCACTTCCTATGGCTACACCTTC. Translating gives CSVITTSYGYTF. The chain links TRBV29-1 to TRBJ1-2; D uncertain. The V end lost 5 bases, the J end lost 4 bases, and 11 bases lay between the germline ends. Germline CDR1 reads SQVTM; CDR2 reads ANQGSEA. The CDR3 covers 12 residues. Full variable domain (missing parts from reference TRBV29-1 and TRBJ1-2): SAVISQKPSRDICQRGTSLTIQCQVDSQVTMMFWYRQQPGQSLTLIATANQGSEATYESGFVIDKFPISRPNLTFSTLTVSNMSPEDSSIYLCSVITTSYGYTFGSGTRLTVV.

The rearrangement uses TRBV7-2 and TRBJ2-1; 9 positions match TRBD2. Per germline, CDR1 SGHTA and CDR2 FQGNSA. The CDR3 sequence is 17 residues long. Trimming removed 5 bases from V and 4 bases from J; junction bases left unmatched: 12. The CDR3 reads CASSPGRSRGGYNEQFF. The CDR3 bases are TGTGCCAGCAGCCCAGGCCGCTCGCGGGGGGGTTACAATGAGCAGTTCTTC.

The chain uses TRBV21-1 and TRBJ2-1; TRBD2, the table's D call, was not compared with the DNA. TRBV21-1 is deemed a pseudogene. CDR3 length: 15 residues. The CDR3, as DNA: TGTGCCAGCAGCATGCAGCGGGAGAATGGAAATGAGCAGTTCTTC. This encodes CASSMQRENGNEQFF.

The V call is TRBV23-1, the J call TRBJ2-7; the D call may be TRBD1 or TRBD2 (5 bases each). TRBV23-1 belongs to the ORF category, with a function that is uncertain. This CDR3 region has 15 residues. Trimming took off 1 base at V and 2 bases at J, with 12 bases between the two ends. CDR3 loop: CASSQCPGSTYEQYF. The DNA of the CDR3 is TGCGCCAGCAGTCAATGTCCAGGGAGTACCTACGAGCAGTACTTC.

This chain links TRBV29-1 with TRBJ2-3; no firm D call. Germline values: CDR1 SQVTM, CDR2 ANQGSEA. Trimming pared 3 bases from V and 1 base from J, leaving 11 bases between. The CDR3 has 14 residues. CDR3 loop: CSVEFYVGTDTQYF. The DNA for the CDR3 is TGCAGCGTTGAGTTTTATGTGGGCACAGATACGCAGTATTTT.

This chain joins TRBV9 and TRBJ1-1; D is possibly TRBD1 (5 bases). The CDR3 extends over 14 amino acids. V lost 0 bases, J lost 3 bases, and 9 bases lay in between. Germline V lookup: CDR1 SGDLS, CDR2 YYNGEE. Here the CDR3 DNA reads TGTGCCAGCAGCGTAGCAGGAGGGGACACTGAAGCTTTCTTT. It encodes CASSVAGGDTEAFF.

The chain is built from TRBV6-2 or TRBV6-3 and TRBJ1-5, with 8 bases aligning to TRBD1. The V gene's germline CDR1 is MNHEY and CDR2 SVGEGT. The CDR3 has 15 amino acids. V lost 4 bases and J lost 6; bases outside the gene matches: 8. In DNA, the CDR3 is TGTGCCAGCAGTTCCGGGACAGGTGAAGTTCAGCCCCAGCATTTT. Amino acid sequence: CASSSGTGEVQPQHF.